The 31 T cell receptor beta chains presented below share a single source sample, sequenced in a study of blood T cell repertoires in COVID-19. TCRdb's copy holds only in-frame clones and misses some; the assay was immunoSEQ multiplex PCR. Here the sample spans about 58,000 clones, around 81% being singletons. Sequencing used peripheral blood. These receptors were obtained from a human donor in a cohort sampled during active COVID-19.

V is TRBV6-2 or TRBV6-3 and J is TRBJ2-7, with D unresolved. Germline V lookup: CDR1 MNHEY, CDR2 SVGEGT. The ends were cut back, 0 bases at V and 2 bases at J, with 14 bases in the middle. The CDR3 has 16 residues. CDR3 in DNA: TGTGCCAGCAGTTACTCGACTTCGACCTGGGCCTACGAGCAGTACTTC. Translated: CASSYSTSTWAYEQYF.

V is TRBV9 and J is TRBJ1-1; D is perhaps TRBD1 (5 bases). V was shortened by 0 bases and J by 0 bases, with 12 bases between the two germline ends. Germline CDR1 SGDLS, CDR2 YYNGEE. This CDR3 spans 16 amino acids. CDR3 residues: CASSVGKGVLNTEAFF. CDR3 sequence (DNA): TGTGCCAGCAGCGTAGGAAAAGGGGTATTGAACACTGAAGCTTTCTTT.

This clone was counted once. The J gene is TRBJ1-1, the V gene TRBV6-2 or TRBV6-3; no definite D call. Trimming removed 2 bases from V and 0 bases from J, with 10 bases in between. The CDR3 is 15 amino acids. Per germline, CDR1 MNHEY and CDR2 SVGEGT. The CDR3 DNA sequence: TGTGCCAGCAGTTACCCCCGGGAGCTGAACACTGAAGCTTTCTTT. This translates into CASSYPRELNTEAFF.

The chain carries TRBV7-6 and TRBJ2-7; D is possibly TRBD1 (7 bases). The CDR3 contains 14 residues. Germline V gene data show CDR1 as SGHVS and CDR2 as FNYEAQ. V was cut by 8 bases and J by 3 bases, with 17 bases left in between. The CDR3 nucleotides read TGTGCCAGCGGTCACAGGGGAGGTGGCTACGAGCAGTACTTC. This codes for CASGHRGGGYEQYF.

This CDR3 reads CASSIARTSVTQYF. In nucleotides, the CDR3 is TGTGCCAGTAGTATAGCTAGGACTAGCGTTACGCAGTACTTC. The chain carries TRBV19 and TRBJ2-7; 9 bases are a match to TRBD2. Germline V gene data show CDR1 as LNHDA and CDR2 as SQIVND (reference sequence). J was trimmed by 9 bases and V by 1 base; bases with no gene match: 7. The CDR3 covers 14 residues.

V usage is TRBV6-6 and J usage is TRBJ2-3; TRBD1 matches at 7 bases. Trimming removed 7 bases from V and 0 bases from J; junction bases left unmatched: 7. Germline V gene lookup returns CDR1 MNHNY and CDR2 SVGAGI (reference sequence). This CDR3 has 15 residues. CDR3 sequence reads: CASTVRDSSTDTQYF. The DNA for the CDR3 is TGTGCCAGCACTGTCCGGGACAGTAGCACAGATACGCAGTATTTT.

The CDR3 DNA is TGTGCCAGCAGCTTTTTACGACAGCCCCTCATGAACACTGAAGCTTTCTTT. Translating gives CASSFLRQPLMNTEAFF. The gene calls are TRBV11-3 and TRBJ1-1; D possibly corresponds to TRBD1 (5 bases). This CDR3 region has 17 residues. Trimming removed 3 bases from V and 0 bases from J, with 17 bases in between. CDR1 is SGHNT and CDR2 is YENEEA in the germline V gene.

Only one count was recorded for this clone. The chain is built from TRBV7-8 and TRBJ2-1; TRBD1 agrees at 9 bases. V gave up 3 bases and J gave up 1 base; unmatched junction bases: 10. The CDR3 consists of 18 residues. Per the germline V gene, CDR1 is SGHVS and CDR2 is FQNEAQ. CDR3 loop: CASSFLGGQGLSYNEQFF. The CDR3 DNA reads as TGTGCCAGCAGCTTCCTGGGGGGACAGGGTCTTTCCTACAATGAGCAGTTCTTC.

The chain couples TRBV7-9 to TRBJ2-6; 9 bases agree with TRBD2. V was pared by 2 bases and J by 0 bases, with 5 bases of the junction left unmatched. Germline CDR1 is SEHNR and CDR2 is FQNEAQ (reference sequence). The CDR3 runs 18 residues. Here the CDR3 DNA reads TGTGCCAGCAGCTTATTGAAGCGGGAGGACTCTGGGGCCAACGTCCTGACTTTC. This translates into CASSLLKREDSGANVLTF.

The chain employs TRBV2 and TRBJ1-5; D might be TRBD1 (6 bases). Trimming removed 4 bases from V and 1 base from J, with 8 bases in between. Germline CDR1 and CDR2: SNHLY and FYNNEI. CDR3 length equals 14 residues. This CDR3 is CASSVQGSNQPQHF. For the CDR3, the DNA is TGTGCCAGCAGTGTTCAGGGGAGCAATCAGCCCCAGCATTTT. The full variable domain, with the rest looked up from reference TRBV2 and TRBJ1-5, is EPEVTQTPSHQVTQMGQEVILRCVPISNHLYFYWYRQILGQKVEFLVSFYNNEISEKSEIFDDQFSVERPDGSNFTLKIRSTKLEDSAMYFCASSVQGSNQPQHFGDGTRLSIL.

This rearrangement joins TRBV5-6 to TRBJ2-5; 12 bases match TRBD2. The CDR3 has 19 amino acids. In germline, CDR1 is SGHDT, CDR2 YYEEEE. The trim removed 0 bases at V and 1 base at J, leaving 10 bases unmatched. In nucleotides, the CDR3 is TGTGCCAGCAGCTTGGCCGGCCCTAGCGGGGGGGTCTTCCAAGAGACCCAGTACTTC. Residues: CASSLAGPSGGVFQETQYF.

The genes are TRBV6-6 and TRBJ2-7; unclear D gene. The CDR3 is 14 amino acids. The germline CDR1 and CDR2 sequences are MNHNY and SVGAGI (reference sequence). The germline V and J ends were trimmed by 3 bases and 0 bases, with 9 bases remaining between them. The CDR3 sequence is CASSYLVSSYEQYF. The CDR3 DNA is TGTGCCAGCAGTTATCTAGTCAGCTCCTACGAGCAGTACTTC.

The V and J genes are TRBV28 and TRBJ2-1; 11 bases map to TRBD2. The V gene end was trimmed by 7 bases and the J gene end by 3 bases; junction bases not matched to a gene: 8. Germline CDR1 reads MDHEN; CDR2 reads SYDVKM. The CDR3 is made up of 16 amino acids. The CDR3 bases are TGTGCCAGCAAAACTAGACTAGCGGGGAACTACAATGAGCAGTTCTTC. Its translation: CASKTRLAGNYNEQFF.

There are a few counts of this clone. V usage is TRBV7-7 and J usage is TRBJ2-2, with TRBD1 as a possible D gene (6 bases). The CDR3 covers 13 residues. CDR1 SSHAT and CDR2 FNYEAQ come from the germline V gene (reference sequence). CDR3 coding DNA: TGTGCTAGTTCCGGGACAAACACCGGGGAGCTGTTTTTT. Amino acids: CASSGTNTGELFF.

J is TRBJ2-7 and V is TRBV6-2 or TRBV6-3; the match to TRBD1 covers 8 bases. This CDR3 has 17 amino acids. Per germline, CDR1 MNHEY and CDR2 SVGEGT. V gave up 4 bases and J gave up 5 bases; unmatched junction bases: 16. The CDR3 DNA follows: TGTGCCAGCAGTTCCGCCACGACAGGGGTCGGTCGCCACGAGCAGTACTTC. This encodes CASSSATTGVGRHEQYF.

V gene TRBV27 combines with J gene TRBJ2-2; TRBD2 aligns across 10 bases. The CDR3 totals 17 residues. Germline CDR1 reads MNHEY; CDR2 reads SMNVEV (reference sequence). With V trimmed by 7 bases and J by 6 bases, 14 bases remained unmatched. The CDR3 loop is CASTVMGRLAGAGELFF. The CDR3 DNA follows: TGTGCCAGCACCGTAATGGGGAGGCTAGCGGGAGCCGGGGAGCTGTTTTTT.

The chain links TRBV2 to TRBJ2-7; perhaps TRBD1 as D (5 bases). The CDR3 covers 13 residues. Germline V lookup: CDR1 SNHLY, CDR2 FYNNEI. The V end lost 6 bases, the J end lost 4 bases, and 13 bases lay between the germline ends. The CDR3 DNA reads as TGTGCCAGCAGCGCTGACAGCCGATACGAGCAGTACTTC. Its translation: CASSADSRYEQYF.

This sequence joins TRBV18 and TRBJ2-1; 8 nucleotides agree with TRBD2. The V gene end was trimmed by 6 bases and the J gene end by 10 bases; junction bases not matched to a gene: 8. The CDR3 is made up of 13 amino acids. The V gene's germline CDR1 is KGHSH and CDR2 LQKENI. CDR3 sequence (DNA): TGTGCCAGCTCTCCCTCAGTAGCGGGAGAGCAGTTCTTC. It codes for CASSPSVAGEQFF.

In regard to this clone: Because the CDR3 is missing its conserved closing phenylalanine or tryptophan, this is likely a read error. The limits of the CDR3 on the DNA are not certain, so only TCRdb's listed CDR3 is given. V usage is TRBV27 and J usage is TRBJ1-1; the D segment call TRBD1 is taken from the table without a DNA check. Per germline, CDR1 MNHEY and CDR2 SMNVEV (reference sequence). Both ends counted, the CDR3 spans 11 residues. The CDR3 loop is CASSLNGDRPA.

This clone was seen a few times. The CDR3 sequence is CASSWTGGYSYEQYF. The CDR3 DNA sequence: TGTGCCAGCAGCTGGACAGGCGGGTACTCCTACGAGCAGTACTTC. The rearrangement joins TRBV5-6 to TRBJ2-7; 7 bases agree with TRBD1. The CDR3 totals 15 residues. CDR1 is SGHDT, CDR2 YYEEEE, per germline. J gave up 0 bases and V 3 bases, and 6 bases lay outside the gene matches.

This clone was seen a handful of times. This chain uses TRBV6-1 with TRBJ2-7; D unresolved. The CDR3 has 12 amino acids. The V end lost 0 bases, the J end lost 3 bases, and 3 bases lay between the germline ends. Germline CDR1 reads MNHNS; CDR2 reads SASEGT. CDR3 in amino acids: CASSEANYEQYF. In DNA, the CDR3 is TGTGCCAGCAGTGAAGCCAACTACGAGCAGTACTTC.

The rearrangement uses TRBV3-1 (or the pseudogene TRBV3-2) and TRBJ1-2; maybe TRBD1 (5 bases). From germline, CDR1 is LGHDT and CDR2 YNNKEL (reference sequence). V was pared by 0 bases and J by 0 bases, with 8 bases between. The length of the CDR3 is 15 residues. CDR3 nucleotides: TGTGCCAGCAGCCAAGAGACAGTTTCTAACTATGGCTACACCTTC. It encodes CASSQETVSNYGYTF.

This clone was seen more than once but under ten times. J is TRBJ2-7 and V is TRBV4-1; D gene uncertain. The CDR3 runs to 15 residues. V shed 3 bases and J shed 2 bases, with 14 bases lying between them. CDR1 MGHRA and CDR2 YSYEKL come from the germline V gene. This CDR3 reads CASSQASGQTYEQYF. CDR3 in DNA: TGCGCCAGCAGCCAGGCCTCTGGGCAGACCTACGAGCAGTACTTC.

The rearrangement uses TRBV6-5 and TRBJ2-5, with a weak D call TRBD1 (5 bases). This CDR3 region has 14 residues. V gave up 7 bases and J gave up 2 bases, with 14 bases separating them. Germline CDR1 MNHEY, CDR2 SVGAGI. As DNA, the CDR3 is TGTGCCAGCACCATGGGGCTACTACAAGAGACCCAGTACTTC. Protein sequence: CASTMGLLQETQYF.

The chain has TRBV9 and TRBJ2-7, with 7 bases fitting TRBD1. The CDR3 extends over 17 amino acids. With 1 base clipped from V and 1 base from J, the junction kept 11 bases outside the gene matches. The germline CDR1 and CDR2 sequences are SGDLS and YYNGEE. CDR3 region: CASSVSGEGTASYEQYF. CDR3 coding DNA: TGTGCCAGCAGCGTAAGCGGAGAAGGGACAGCTTCCTACGAGCAGTACTTC.

The chain combines TRBV7-9 with TRBJ2-1; 12 bases align to TRBD2. The CDR3 consists of 14 residues. Looked up from germline, CDR1 is SEHNR and CDR2 is FQNEAQ (reference sequence). V was pared by 5 bases and J by 9 bases, with 5 bases of the junction left unmatched. CDR3: CASSPSGRGTEQFF. CDR3 bases: TGTGCCAGCAGCCCTAGCGGGAGGGGAACTGAGCAGTTCTTC. The full variable domain, with the rest looked up from reference TRBV7-9 and TRBJ2-1, is DTGVSQNPRHKITKRGQNVTFRCDPISEHNRLYWYRQTLGQGPEFLTYFQNEAQLEKSRLLSDRFSAERPKGSFSTLEIQRTEQGDSAMYLCASSPSGRGTEQFFGPGTRLTVL.

J is TRBJ1-6 and V is TRBV2; a possible D gene is TRBD1 (6 bases). This CDR3 comprises 15 residues. Germline lookup yields CDR1 SNHLY and CDR2 FYNNEI. V lost 1 base to trimming and J lost 8 bases, with 12 bases between them. The CDR3 DNA sequence: TGTGCCAGCAGTGAAGACAGGGAAGTCTATTCACCCCTCCACTTT. Translation: CASSEDREVYSPLHF.

The rearrangement joins TRBV5-5 to TRBJ1-2; 9 nucleotides match TRBD1. V dropped 7 bases and J dropped 8; count of bases not matched to a gene: 6. This CDR3 spans 12 amino acids. Germline V CDR1 and CDR2: SGHKS, YYEKEE (reference sequence). CDR3 residues: CASARDRDGYTF. Here the CDR3 DNA reads TGTGCCAGCGCAAGGGACAGGGACGGCTACACCTTC.

This clone was seen more than once but under ten times. DNA of the CDR3: TGTGCCAGCAGTCTAGTCGTGGTGGGTCAGCCCCAGCATTTT. This gives the protein CASSLVVVGQPQHF. V gene TRBV2 combines with J gene TRBJ1-5; no clear D gene. Trimming removed 5 bases at V and 6 bases at J, with 14 bases between. This CDR3 has 14 amino acids. Germline V CDR1 and CDR2: SNHLY, FYNNEI.

The count of this clone is one. The chain couples TRBV15 to TRBJ2-7; D possibly corresponds to TRBD1 (5 bases). Germline CDR1 is LNHNV and CDR2 is YYDKDF (reference sequence). The V end was cut by 1 base, the J end by 0 bases, with 13 bases between. The CDR3 runs 16 residues. The chain's CDR3 is CATSRGWSGASYEQYF. In nucleotides, the CDR3 is TGTGCCACCAGCAGAGGCTGGAGTGGGGCCTCCTACGAGCAGTACTTC. Using reference TRBV15 and TRBJ2-7 for the parts outside the CDR3, the full variable domain is DAMVIQNPRYQVTQFGKPVTLSCSQTLNHNVMYWYQQKSSQAPKLLFHYYDKDFNNEADTPDNFQSRRPNTSFCFLDIRSPGLGDTAMYLCATSRGWSGASYEQYFGPGTRLTVT.

The chain recombines TRBV5-4 with TRBJ2-7, with D possibly TRBD1 on 7 matching bases. This CDR3 is 12 amino acids long. CDR1 is SGHNT, CDR2 YYREEE, per germline (reference sequence). V shed 3 bases and J shed 4 bases, with 8 bases lying between them. The CDR3 loop reads CASSSGGYEQYF. The CDR3 DNA reads as TGTGCCAGCAGCTCAGGGGGGTACGAGCAGTACTTC.